In this sample, the clone carrying this T cell receptor (beta chain) turned up many times. The V gene lost 5 bases and the J gene lost 6 bases, with 14 bases spanning the gap. CDR1 and CDR2 (germline): SGHTA, FQGNSA. The CDR3 is 14 amino acids. In TCRdb, the RT-PCR reads were re-called with MiXCR into one record per CDR3 protein. The profile covers roughly 700,000 distinct CDR3 sequences, with 14% appearing a single time and roughly 6.4% taken by the ten largest. This sample is drawn from a study of response to subunit inactivated influenza vaccine. V and J are TRBV7-2 and TRBJ1-5; D call uncertain. Specimen: PBMCs from blood, collected around 15 days before vaccination. This receptor was identified in a man aged 45 to 65 who received an inactivated influenza vaccine. The CDR3 DNA is TGTGCCAGCAGCCCAGCCTGGGCAGGTCAGCCCCAGCATTTT. It codes for CASSPAWAGQPQHF.